Shown below are 3 T cell receptor beta chains from a single sample sequenced in a study of T cell repertoires in cytomegalovirus infection. TCRdb reanalysed the reads using MiXCR and keeps one entry per CDR3 protein. The top ten clones hold approximately 13% of a sample with about 400,000 distinct CDR3 sequences, about 35% of them seen once. Antigens of these TCRs are unknown. The sequencing used cultured PBMCs, collected from culture after CMV antigen stimulation. The source of these receptors is a human donor in good health (CMV status not recorded). Some clones in this sample may be carry-over from other donors' samples.

This chain uses TRBV6-2 or TRBV6-3 with TRBJ2-1, with 7 bases matching TRBD1. V lost 4 bases to trimming and J lost 7 bases; unmatched junction nucleotides: 1. Per germline, CDR1 MNHEY and CDR2 SVGEGT. This CDR3 is built from 12 residues. CDR3 sequence reads: CASSSQGNEQFF. The CDR3 coding sequence is TGTGCCAGCAGTTCACAGGGGAATGAGCAGTTCTTC.

The genes are TRBV12-5 and TRBJ2-3, with TRBD2 matching over 11 bases. Per the germline V gene, CDR1 is LGHNT and CDR2 is FRNRAP. Trimming cost V 2 bases and J 4 bases; bases outside gene matches: 11. The CDR3 length is 18 residues. The CDR3 nucleotides read TGTGCTAGTGGTTTGACTCATCTAGCGGGAGGAGCGCCAGATACGCAGTATTTT. It translates to CASGLTHLAGGAPDTQYF.

This clonotype occurred a few times. The J gene is TRBJ1-3, the V gene TRBV14; TRBD1 agrees at 8 bases. CDR1 SGHDN and CDR2 FVKESK come from the germline V gene. This CDR3 contains 14 residues. V dropped 10 bases and J dropped 4; count of bases not matched to a gene: 9. The CDR3 nucleotides read TGTGCCACTCGGGCACAGGGGGGAGGAAACACCATATATTTT. This translates into CATRAQGGGNTIYF.